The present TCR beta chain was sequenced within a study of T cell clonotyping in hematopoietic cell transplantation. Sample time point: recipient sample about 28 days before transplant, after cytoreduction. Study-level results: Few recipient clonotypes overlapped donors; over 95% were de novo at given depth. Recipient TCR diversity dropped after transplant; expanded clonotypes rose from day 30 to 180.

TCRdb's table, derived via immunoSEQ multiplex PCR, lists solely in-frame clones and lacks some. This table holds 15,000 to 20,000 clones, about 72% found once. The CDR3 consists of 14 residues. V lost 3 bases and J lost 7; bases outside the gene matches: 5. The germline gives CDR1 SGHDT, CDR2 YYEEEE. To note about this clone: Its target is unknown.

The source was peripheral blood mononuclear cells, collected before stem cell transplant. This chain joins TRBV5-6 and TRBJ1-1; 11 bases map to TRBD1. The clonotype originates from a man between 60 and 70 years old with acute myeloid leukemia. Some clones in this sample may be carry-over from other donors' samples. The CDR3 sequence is CASSWGTGGNEAFF. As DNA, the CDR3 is TGTGCCAGCAGCTGGGGGACAGGGGGAAATGAAGCTTTCTTT.